Sequencing of this TCR beta chain was carried out in a study of T-cell reconstitution after alpha-beta-depleted transplantation in children. Unique molecular identifiers were incorporated when the TCRbeta library was constructed. In TCRdb, the PCR reads were re-called with MiXCR into one record per CDR3 protein. The sample lists about 78,000 distinct CDR3 sequences, roughly 15% occurring once. J was trimmed by 7 bases and V by 11 bases; bases with no gene match: 9. The CDR3 runs to 13 residues. The V gene's germline CDR1 is ENHRY and CDR2 SYGVKD. As for this clonotype: Antigen specificity is unknown.

Study-level results: T-cell counts and diversity were attributed mostly to newly produced T cells one year after transplant. Several hundred expanded graft clones reportedly were the source of alpha-beta T cells about two months after transplant. Day-60 TCRbeta diversity that was high in some patients was derived from surviving recipient T cells and thymic progenitors.

The chain is built from TRBV10-3 and TRBJ2-5, with 11 nucleotides matching TRBD1. This clonotype originated in a male patient between 2 and 10 years old who had a stem cell transplant for acute lymphoblastic leukemia, so the T cells may come from the graft donor. Sequenced here: PBMCs, mostly from graft donor cells, sampled 180 days after TCRalphabeta/CD19-depleted stem cell transplant. CDR3 sequence reads: CAAEPGQGGTQYF. The CDR3 DNA reads TGTGCCGCCGAACCGGGACAGGGGGGGACCCAGTACTTC.